This entry describes one T cell receptor (beta chain). The antigen remains unidentified. The source of the sample is a study of post-analysis software for immune sequencing data. About the study: Several disease courses (relapsing-remitting, secondary progressive and progressive-relapsing) of multiple sclerosis were included.

The library was made from cDNA and included unique molecular identifiers. Via MiXCR, TCRdb re-called the PCR reads, giving one row per CDR3 protein. This sample carries roughly 650,000 distinct CDR3 sequences, approximately 60% of them seen once, and the ten largest clones take approximately 10%. Study findings and constraints: TRBV5-6, TRBV5-1 and TRBV20-1 belonged to a set of five TRBV segments that were more frequent in patients than controls.

Germline V lookup: CDR1 SQVTM, CDR2 ANQGSEA. Between the trimmed V and J ends, which lost 3 bases and 0 bases, there was a span of 9 bases. The CDR3 is 13 residues long. Sequenced input: blood. V usage is TRBV29-1 and J usage is TRBJ2-7; D perhaps matches TRBD1 (6 bases). This receptor was taken from a girl aged 2 to 9 with multiple sclerosis. The CDR3, as DNA: TGCAGCGTTGAGACAGGCAGCTCCTACGAGCAGTACTTC. Translating it yields CSVETGSSYEQYF.